These 14 T cell receptor beta chains were all obtained from the same sample, sequenced in a study of molecular identifiers for immune sequencing clone quantification. Via MiXCR, TCRdb re-called the PCR reads, giving one row per CDR3 protein. The data show 60,000 to 70,000 distinct CDR3 sequences, 19% seen once. The sequenced sample was naive CD8+ T cells from blood, with Jurkat cell RNA spiked in. Subset defined: FACS-sorted CD8+CD4-CCR7+CD45RA+ naive T cells. The receptors originated from a human donor in good health. Some libraries in this study had Jurkat cell RNA spiked in.

Concerning this clonotype itself: Being one base from a much bigger clone, this may be a read error. This CDR3 is CASSLGSSISSYNEQFF. The CDR3 DNA sequence: TGTGCCAGCAGCTTAGGGAGTAGCATAAGCTCCTACAATGAGCAGTTCTTC. The chain couples TRBV11-3 to TRBJ2-1; D not certain. V lost 1 base to trimming and J lost 0 bases, with 13 bases between them. Germline V gives CDR1 SGHNT, CDR2 YENEEA. CDR3 length: 17 amino acids.

The genes are TRBV27 and TRBJ1-1; D ambiguous. V lost 3 bases and J lost 10, with 15 bases in between. The CDR3 has 13 residues. Germline CDR1 MNHEY, CDR2 SMNVEV (reference sequence). The CDR3 region is CASSFSGRMAAFF. Here the CDR3 DNA reads TGTGCCAGCAGTTTCTCCGGCCGCATGGCAGCTTTCTTT.

Ten or more counts support this clonotype. V is TRBV6-2 or TRBV6-3 and J is TRBJ1-5; 10 nucleotides align to TRBD1. This CDR3 spans 18 amino acids. J was trimmed by 7 bases and V by 3 bases; bases with no gene match: 15. Germline CDR1 MNHEY, CDR2 SVGEGT. The CDR3 DNA follows: TGTGCCAGCAGTTATGAAGTTGGTGGACAGGGGGTTTACCAGCCCCAGCATTTT. It translates to CASSYEVGGQGVYQPQHF.

Concerning this clonotype itself: A much larger clone differs from this one at a single base, so this may be a read error. Written as DNA, the CDR3 is TGCAGCGTTATTGGTGGATCCTACAAGGAGCAGTTCTTC. Translating it yields CSVIGGSYKEQFF. This chain joins TRBV29-1 and TRBJ2-1, with D unresolved. This CDR3 spans 13 amino acids. CDR1 is SQVTM, CDR2 ANQGSEA, per germline.

This clonotype showed up many times. The gene calls are TRBV4-2 and TRBJ2-7, with TRBD2 matching over 9 bases. This CDR3 region has 13 residues. CDR1 is LGHNA, CDR2 YNFKEQ, per germline. V was pared by 4 bases and J by 3 bases, with 1 base of the junction left unmatched. DNA of the CDR3: TGTGCCAGCAGCCCTAGCGGGATCTACGAGCAGTACTTC. Encoded protein: CASSPSGIYEQYF.

There are many counts of this clonotype. This rearrangement joins TRBV10-3 to TRBJ1-6; TRBD1 matches 9 bases. Germline trimming cut 6 bases from V and 7 bases from J; bases unmatched to any gene: 4. The germline V gene has CDR1 ENHRY and CDR2 SYGVKD. The CDR3 runs 14 residues. In nucleotides, the CDR3 is TGTGCCATCAGCCTAGACAGGGGGAATTCACCCCTCCACTTT. Translating it yields CAISLDRGNSPLHF.

With regard to this clonotype: A much larger clone differs from this one at a single base, so this may be a read error. V usage is TRBV13 and J usage is TRBJ2-7; 10 bases fit TRBD1. The CDR3 runs to 14 residues. CDR1 and CDR2 (germline): PRHDT, FYEKMQ (reference sequence). DNA for the CDR3: TGTGCCAGCAGCTCGACAGGGGGCCAATACGAGCAGCACTTC. Protein sequence: CASSSTGGQYEQHF.

The genes are TRBV6-2 or TRBV6-3 and TRBJ2-3; 8 bases fit TRBD2. This CDR3 spans 14 amino acids. V trimming: 6 bases; J trimming: 5 bases; junction bases outside the gene matches: 7. Germline V gene lookup returns CDR1 MNHEY and CDR2 SVGEGT. This CDR3 reads CASRASGSRDTQYF. In nucleotides, the CDR3 is TGTGCCAGCAGAGCAAGCGGGAGTAGAGATACGCAGTATTTT.

J is TRBJ2-1 and V is TRBV29-1; TRBD2 agrees at 12 bases. The trim removed 8 bases at V and 8 bases at J, leaving 4 bases unmatched. CDR3 size: 12 residues. Germline V gene lookup returns CDR1 SQVTM and CDR2 ANQGSEA. The CDR3 loop is CSTGLAGDEQFF. The CDR3 nucleotides read TGCAGCACGGGACTAGCGGGCGATGAGCAGTTCTTC.

Many counts were recorded for this clonotype. V usage is TRBV27 and J usage is TRBJ1-1, with D maybe TRBD1 (6 bases). The germline CDR1 and CDR2 sequences are MNHEY and SMNVEV (reference sequence). V lost 3 bases, J lost 5 bases, and 13 bases lay in between. There are 14 residues in the CDR3. For the CDR3, the DNA is TGTGCCAGCAGTTTGGGGGGGGCCTGGACTGAAGCTTTCTTT. Protein: CASSLGGAWTEAFF.

There are a few counts of this clonotype. A much larger clone lies one base from this, so it may be a read error. The gene calls are TRBV5-1 and TRBJ2-3, with 8 bases that match TRBD2. CDR3 size: 15 residues. Trimming cost V 0 bases and J 1 base; bases outside gene matches: 1. The V gene's germline CDR1 is SGHRS and CDR2 YFSETQ. In DNA, the CDR3 is TGCGCCAGCAGCTTGGAACTAGCGGGCACAGATACGCAGTATTTT. Protein sequence: CASSLELAGTDTQYF.

In this sample, this clonotype turned up a few times. The rearrangement links TRBV3-1 to TRBJ2-1; D is possibly TRBD2 (5 bases). This CDR3 region has 12 residues. The V end was cut by 0 bases, the J end by 11 bases, with 8 bases between. Germline V gene sequence: CDR1 LGHDT, CDR2 YNNKEL (reference sequence). CDR3 in DNA: TGTGCCAGCAGCCAAGAGGGAGCTCAGCAGTTCTTC. The encoded protein is CASSQEGAQQFF.

This clonotype was picked up many times. The chain carries TRBV4-1 and TRBJ1-6; D not resolved. With 4 bases removed from V and 10 bases from J, the gap between germline ends came to 17 bases. Germline V gene sequence: CDR1 MGHRA, CDR2 YSYEKL. The CDR3 totals 15 residues. CDR3 amino acids: CASSPVLPGGSPLHF. In nucleotides, the CDR3 is TGCGCCAGCAGCCCGGTCCTCCCTGGTGGATCACCCCTCCACTTT.

This clonotype occurred many times. J is TRBJ2-5 and V is TRBV7-9; D unclear. Germline V gene data show CDR1 as SEHNR and CDR2 as FQNEAQ (reference sequence). This CDR3 is built from 13 residues. V lost 2 bases and J 0 bases, leaving 4 bases between the germline ends. This CDR3 is CASSLSNQETQYF. CDR3 nucleotide sequence: TGTGCCAGCAGCTTAAGTAACCAAGAGACCCAGTACTTC. The complete variable domain, with remaining parts taken from reference TRBV7-9 and TRBJ2-5, reads DTGVSQNPRHKITKRGQNVTFRCDPISEHNRLYWYRQTLGQGPEFLTYFQNEAQLEKSRLLSDRFSAERPKGSFSTLEIQRTEQGDSAMYLCASSLSNQETQYFGPGTRLLVL.